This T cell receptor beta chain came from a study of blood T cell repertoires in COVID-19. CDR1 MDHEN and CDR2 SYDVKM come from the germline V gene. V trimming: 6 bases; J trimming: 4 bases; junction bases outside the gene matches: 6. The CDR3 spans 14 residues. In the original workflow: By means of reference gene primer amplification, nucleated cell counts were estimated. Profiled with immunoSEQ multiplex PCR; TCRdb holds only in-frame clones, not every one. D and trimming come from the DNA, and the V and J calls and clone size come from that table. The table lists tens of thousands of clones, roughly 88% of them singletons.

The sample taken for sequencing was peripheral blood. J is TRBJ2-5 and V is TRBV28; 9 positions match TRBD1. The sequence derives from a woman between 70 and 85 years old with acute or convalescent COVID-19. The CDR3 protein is CASRYPDRGETQYF. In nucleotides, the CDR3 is TGTGCCAGCAGGTACCCGGACAGGGGAGAGACCCAGTACTTC.